This TCR beta chain was recovered during a study of blood T cell repertoires in COVID-19. Study overall: Some COVID-19 samples were acute and others convalescent; all came from the United States, Italy and Spain. Sample material is recorded as cDNA or gDNA derived from T cells, B-cell-depleted T cells, or PBMCs.

V was pared by 3 bases and J by 8 bases, with 10 bases between. The CDR3 runs to 12 residues. Recruitment covered under 25 US areas and drew participants whose ages spanned about 18 to 100 years. TCRdb keeps only in-frame clones here, not all; method: immunoSEQ multiplex PCR. The sample lists a few hundred thousand clones, approximately 83% occurring once. The origin of this receptor is a man aged 30-40 years who had recovered from COVID-19. This chain joins TRBV12-3 or TRBV12-4 and TRBJ1-2; D unresolved. Sequencing input: PBMCs or T cells enriched from blood (not recorded which). The CDR3 loop reads CASSLRSWGYTF. Written as DNA, the CDR3 is TGTGCCAGCAGTTTGAGATCGTGGGGCTACACCTTC.